This is a list of T cell receptor beta chains from one sample in a study of lymphopenia after photon versus proton radiotherapy. The assay was immunoSEQ multiplex PCR, and TCRdb's table has in-frame clones only and misses some. The sample contains roughly 38,000 clones, approximately 90% of which appear only once. This material consisted of peripheral blood, taken from a patient treated with photon-based radiotherapy. The receptors derive from a man aged 60-69 years with cholangiocarcinoma. The conserved cysteine and the conserved F or W are not part of the CDR3 here. D genes are given only for firm matches.

j_call	d_call	v_call	cdr3_aa
TRBJ2-5	-	TRBV19	ASSTLGKETQY
TRBJ1-2	-	TRBV6-5	ASSYQGSGYGYT
TRBJ1-2	TRBD1	TRBV2	ASRLQGAGGYT
TRBJ2-7	-	TRBV11-1	ASSLGQEDEQY
TRBJ1-5	-	TRBV9	ASSFGPQDNQPQH
TRBJ2-2	-	TRBV10-3	AISEFRDLNTGELF
TRBJ1-3	-	TRBV9	ASSATDRFLPGNTIY
TRBJ1-5	TRBD1	TRBV5-6	ASSYRGRQPQH
TRBJ1-1	-	TRBV19	ASSIETDTEAF
TRBJ2-1	-	TRBV7-9	ASSPPLRLGNEQF
TRBJ2-7	TRBD2	TRBV10-3	AITGTSGTTAYEQY
TRBJ2-3	-	TRBV27	ASSLDMDTQY
TRBJ2-1	TRBD2	TRBV19	ASSILAGRDEQF
TRBJ2-5	-	TRBV5-1	ASSLAETQY
TRBJ2-1	TRBD2	TRBV7-2	AGSRDYLYNEQF
TRBJ2-7	-	TRBV5-5	ASSFAGYEQY
TRBJ2-6	-	TRBV11-3	ASSLVSNVLT
TRBJ2-3	-	TRBV6-6	ASSKGPGDTQY
TRBJ1-6	TRBD1	TRBV2	ANTRDRDNSPLH
TRBJ2-7	-	TRBV5-1	ASSWDLVGVSYEQY
TRBJ2-6	-	TRBV7-3	ASSLDSSGANVLT
TRBJ1-5	TRBD1	TRBV4-1	ASSQDPDRENVLNQPQH
TRBJ1-1	-	TRBV19	ATKNVGEAF
TRBJ2-7	TRBD1	TRBV7-9	ASSSLATGLHEQY
TRBJ2-7	TRBD1	TRBV28	ASSPGQGAISYEQY
TRBJ2-7	-	TRBV7-3	ASSPQRDTYEQY
TRBJ1-5	-	TRBV19	ASSVAHNQPQH
TRBJ2-3	TRBD2	TRBV19	ASSSTSGGVGTDTQY
TRBJ2-1	-	TRBV2	ASSERWQLAGEQF
TRBJ1-2	-	TRBV27	ASSLSQQRDLHGYT
TRBJ2-3	-	TRBV28	ASSRPEPDTQY
TRBJ2-3	-	TRBV11-2	ASSLARGETDTQY
TRBJ1-4	-	TRBV18	ASSSLDSYNEKLF
TRBJ1-5	-	TRBV19	ASSPGVGNQPQH
TRBJ1-1	-	TRBV19	ASSTSGRGEAF
TRBJ2-1	TRBD1	TRBV28	ASSGRQGANNEQF
TRBJ1-1	-	TRBV18	ASSLPGSNADTEAF
TRBJ2-7	-	TRBV27	ASSPSGRGGYEQY
TRBJ1-5	-	TRBV12-5	ASGLGRDAINQPQH
TRBJ2-5	-	TRBV2	ASSEGRGQETQY
TRBJ1-1	-	TRBV2	ASLPQVENTEAF
TRBJ2-6	TRBD1	TRBV5-6	ASSPDRGRLGANVLT
TRBJ1-1	-	TRBV28	ASSDPGRTEAF
TRBJ2-3	-	TRBV5-1	ASSLVEAADTQY
TRBJ1-1	-	TRBV28	ASSSGGAYTEAF
TRBJ2-2	TRBD1	TRBV4-3	AIRQGVNTGELF
TRBJ2-7	TRBD1	TRBV7-3	ASSPGTGIQY
TRBJ2-7	-	TRBV13	ASSLEQYEQY
TRBJ2-4	TRBD2	TRBV27	ASSLTGTSGRNIQY
TRBJ2-1	TRBD2	TRBV10-3	AISDGTSIGQF